This T cell receptor (beta chain) emerged from a study of T-cell reconstitution after alpha-beta-depleted transplantation in children. TCRbeta library preparation incorporated unique molecular identifiers. TCRdb itself ran the PCR reads through MiXCR, one entry per CDR3 protein. The sample lists about 300,000 distinct CDR3 sequences, roughly a tenth occurring once. Looked up from germline, CDR1 is SQVTM and CDR2 is ANQGSEA. Losses at the gene ends were 2 bases for V and 4 bases for J; bases not matched to a gene: 7. The CDR3 runs to 14 residues. Concerning this clonotype: A much bigger clone sits one base away, suggesting this may be a read error.

This TCR came from a boy younger than two with acute myeloid leukemia, due to receive a stem cell transplant. Sample: PBMCs, taken before TCRalphabeta/CD19-depleted stem cell transplant. The rearrangement joins TRBV29-1 to TRBJ1-2, with TRBD1 matching over 7 bases. CDR3 bases: TGCAGCGTTGAACACGGACAGGCCGTCTATGGCTACACCTTC. Translating it yields CSVEHGQAVYGYTF.